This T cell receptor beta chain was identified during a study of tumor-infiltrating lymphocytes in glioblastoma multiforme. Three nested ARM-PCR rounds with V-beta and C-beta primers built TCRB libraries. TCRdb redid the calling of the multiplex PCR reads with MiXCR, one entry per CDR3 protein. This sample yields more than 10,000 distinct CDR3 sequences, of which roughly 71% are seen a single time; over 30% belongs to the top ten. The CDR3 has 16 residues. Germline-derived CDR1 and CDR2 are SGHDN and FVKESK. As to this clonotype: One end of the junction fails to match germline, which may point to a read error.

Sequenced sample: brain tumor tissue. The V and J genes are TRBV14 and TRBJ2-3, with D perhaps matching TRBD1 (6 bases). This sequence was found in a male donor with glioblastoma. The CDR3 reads CVSSQGTGTSSDTQYF. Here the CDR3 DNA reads TGTGTCAGCAGCCAAGGGACCGGGACATCGTCAGATACGCAGTATTTC.